This T cell receptor beta chain was found in a study of blood T cell repertoires in COVID-19. Trimming cost V 0 bases and J 2 bases, with 14 bases left between them. Germline CDR1 and CDR2: LGHNA and YSLEER. This CDR3 region has 17 residues. The table came from immunoSEQ multiplex PCR; TCRdb's copy has only in-frame clones and leaves some out. The table records 130,000 to 150,000 clones, 88% of them present only once. This sequence originates from a woman aged 30 to 39 with acute COVID-19. The chain joins TRBV4-3 to TRBJ2-1; a weak D match, TRBD2 (6 bases). Material: PBMCs or T cells enriched from blood (not recorded which). CDR3 sequence: CASSQDHIPGAYNEQFF. For the CDR3, the DNA is TGCGCCAGCAGCCAAGATCACATCCCGGGGGCCTACAATGAGCAGTTCTTC.